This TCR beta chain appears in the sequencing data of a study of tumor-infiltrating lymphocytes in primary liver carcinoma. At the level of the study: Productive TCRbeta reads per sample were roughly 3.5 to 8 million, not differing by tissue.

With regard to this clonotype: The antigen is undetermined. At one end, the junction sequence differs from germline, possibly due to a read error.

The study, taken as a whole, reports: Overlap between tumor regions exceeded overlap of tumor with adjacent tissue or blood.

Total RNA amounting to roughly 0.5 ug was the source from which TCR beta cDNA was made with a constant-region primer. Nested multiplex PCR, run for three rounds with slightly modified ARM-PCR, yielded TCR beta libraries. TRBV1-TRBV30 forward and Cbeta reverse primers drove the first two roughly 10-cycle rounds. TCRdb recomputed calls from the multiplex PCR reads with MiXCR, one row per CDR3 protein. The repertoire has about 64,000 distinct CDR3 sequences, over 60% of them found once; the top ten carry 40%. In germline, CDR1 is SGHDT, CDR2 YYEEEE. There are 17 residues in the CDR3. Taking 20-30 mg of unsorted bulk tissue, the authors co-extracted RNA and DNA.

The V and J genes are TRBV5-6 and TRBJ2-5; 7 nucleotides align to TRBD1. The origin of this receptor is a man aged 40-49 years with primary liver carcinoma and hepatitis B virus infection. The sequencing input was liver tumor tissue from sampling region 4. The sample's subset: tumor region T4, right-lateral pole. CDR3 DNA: TGTGTCAGCAGCGGCCCGACCGGGACAGTGAACCGAGAGACCCAGTACTTC. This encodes CVSSGPTGTVNRETQYF.